Given below is one T cell receptor (beta chain) in context. What it binds is not known. The donors, aged roughly 6 to 100, were healthy Caucasians from Russia. V was clipped by 1 base and J by 0 bases, with 4 bases between them. This CDR3 region has 15 residues. Germline CDR1 and CDR2: SGHVS and FQNEAQ. The record originates from a study of blood T cells in healthy people across ages. General observations from the study: A roughly linear fall in TCR beta diversity per million T cells was seen with increasing age. Higher diversity and more naive CD4+ cells were features of long-lived donors, compared to aged donors.

A J-beta primer mix and a sample-barcoded 5' primer were used in a second PCR of roughly 6 to 12 cycles. TCRdb independently ran MiXCR on the 5' RACE reads; one entry per CDR3 protein. There are hundreds of thousands of distinct CDR3 sequences in the sample; 44% occur only once, and about 19% lies in the top ten. Sequencing was performed on blood. The chain couples TRBV7-8 to TRBJ1-6; D not certain. The clonotype comes from a man in his sixties in good health. CDR3 nucleotides: TGTGCCAGCAGCTTAGTTAGCTCCTATAATTCACCCCTCCACTTT. Protein product: CASSLVSSYNSPLHF.